This TCR beta chain derives from a study of CXCR3-negative and CXCR3-positive naive CD8 T cells. The study, taken as a whole, reports: More hydrophobic TRB CDR3s were found in CXCR3-positive naive cells than in CXCR3-negative naive cells.

Germline CDR1 SGHVS, CDR2 FNYEAQ. This CDR3 is built from 12 residues. About this clonotype: Its antigen is unidentified.

It was by 5' RACE with UMI labels that the TRB cDNA libraries were prepared. Using the 5' RACE reads, TCRdb records one entry per CDR3 protein without DNA. Recorded for this sample: more than 80,000 distinct CDR3 sequences. V and J are TRBV7-6 and TRBJ1-2; lacking DNA, the TRBD1 call made by TCRdb goes unchecked. The sequenced material came from naive CXCR3+ CD8+ T cells from blood. Subset described: CD45RO-CCR7+CD27+CD95- naive CD8+ T cells expressing CXCR3 (TNR3+). The sequence was collected from a human donor in good health. Some clones in this sample may be carry-over from other donors' samples. The chain's CDR3 is CASSTGGIGYTF.